Listed below are T cell receptor beta chains from one sample, sequenced in a study of CD8+CD57+ T cells in acquired aplastic anemia. TCRdb re-called the reads with MiXCR, one entry per CDR3 protein. The top ten clones hold around 2.9% of a sample with roughly 150,000 distinct CDR3 sequences, less than 60% of them seen once. The specimen sequenced was sorted CD4+, CD8+, or CD8+CD57+ T cells (not recorded which) from PBMCs. These receptors all come from a human donor with aplastic anemia. CDR3s include the opening cysteine and the closing phenylalanine or tryptophan. A D gene is named only where the DNA matches it firmly. Expanded clones are given a class, and other clones once, few, many or no size at all.

TRBJ1-2 TRBV2 NA many TGTGCCAGCAGTGGGGCAGGCTATGGCTACACCTTC CASSGAGYGYTF
TRBJ1-6 TRBV3-1 TRBD1 NA TGTGCCAGCAGACAGACAGGGGGAGGTAATTCACCCCTCCACTTT CASRQTGGGNSPLHF
TRBJ2-1 TRBV10-3 TRBD2 many TGTGCCATCAGGGCTAGCGGGAGTGACAATGAGCAGTTCTTC CAIRASGSDNEQFF
TRBJ2-5 TRBV12-3/TRBV12-4 TRBD1 many TGTGCCAGCAGTTTAGGAGTCGACAGGGCGGAGACCCAGTACTTC CASSLGVDRAETQYF
TRBJ2-7 TRBV2 TRBD1 few TGTGCCAGCAGTGATAGGGGGCACGAGCAGTACTTC CASSDRGHEQYF
TRBJ2-7 TRBV20-1 NA NA TGCAGTTATAAGGCGGGCCCCTACGAGCAGTACTTC CSYKAGPYEQYF
TRBJ1-1 TRBV19 TRBD1 many TGTGCCAGTAGTAACAGGGGACCGAGGGTGAACACTGAAGCTTTCTTT CASSNRGPRVNTEAFF
TRBJ2-3 TRBV6-1 NA NA TGTGCCAGCAGTGATATAGATACGCAGTATTTT CASSDIDTQYF
TRBJ1-2 TRBV24-1 TRBD1 many TGTGTCACCAGTGATACAGGGGGCGGTGGCTATGGCTACACCTTC CVTSDTGGGGYGYTF
TRBJ1-1 TRBV9 NA many TGTGCCAGCAGCGTATCAGGGGTCACTGAAGCTTTCTTT CASSVSGVTEAFF
TRBJ1-1 TRBV5-5 NA many TGTGCCAGCAGCTTGGAATTCAACATGAACACTGAAGCTTTCTTT CASSLEFNMNTEAFF
TRBJ2-7 TRBV15 NA NA TGTGCCACCAGCAGAGGTCCCTACGAGCAGTACTTC CATSRGPYEQYF
TRBJ2-3 TRBV20-1 NA NA TGCAGTGCTAGACTCGTTGACAGCACAGATACGCAGTATTTT CSARLVDSTDTQYF
TRBJ2-2 TRBV10-3 TRBD1 NA TGTGCCATCAGCGCACAGGGGTCGGTCACCGGGGAGCTGTTTTTT CAISAQGSVTGELFF
TRBJ2-5 TRBV9 NA many TGTGCCAGCAGCGTAGACGGGTGGGGGGAAGAGACCCAGTACTTC CASSVDGWGEETQYF
TRBJ2-7 TRBV5-1 TRBD2 many TGCGCCAGCAGCATAGCGGGAGATGTCTCCTACGAGCAGTACTTC CASSIAGDVSYEQYF
TRBJ1-2 TRBV10-3 NA medium-sized TGTGCCATCAGTGATAGGAACGGATATGGCTACACCTTC CAISDRNGYGYTF
TRBJ2-1 TRBV20-1 NA NA TGCAGTGCTTCACCCACCGAGAGGAAGCAGTTCTTC CSASPTERKQFF
TRBJ2-7 TRBV5-1 NA few TGCGCCAGCAGGGACCCAAATAGGGACGAGCAGTACTTC CASRDPNRDEQYF
TRBJ2-5 TRBV14 NA few TGTGCCAGCAGCCAAGCCGGGCTCCGAGAGACCCAGTACTTC CASSQAGLRETQYF
TRBJ2-7 TRBV28 TRBD2 NA TGTGCCAGCAGGAATAGCGGGAGCAAAAACGAGCAGTACTTC CASRNSGSKNEQYF
TRBJ2-1 TRBV13 TRBD2 many TGTGCCAGCAGCTTAGTGGCGGGAGGGATCAATGAGCAGTTCTTC CASSLVAGGINEQFF
TRBJ2-7 TRBV24-1 NA NA TGTGCCACCAGTGGAGTCGGGGGCGAGCAGTACTTC CATSGVGGEQYF
TRBJ2-1 TRBV19 TRBD2 once TGTGCCAGTAGTATCCCCGGGACTAGCGGGAGGATCTATGAGCAGTTCTTC CASSIPGTSGRIYEQFF
TRBJ1-1 TRBV30 NA NA TGTGCCTGGAGTGTACGTGCGGGCCACACTGAAGCTTTCTTT CAWSVRAGHTEAFF
TRBJ1-4 TRBV9 NA NA TGTGCCAGCAGCGTAAGTCCCGGCTTAGGTGGTATGGAAAAACTGTTTTTT CASSVSPGLGGMEKLFF
TRBJ2-7 TRBV14 TRBD1 NA TGTGCCAGCAGCCAAGATGTGGGACAGGGCGAGTCCTACGAGCAGTACTTC CASSQDVGQGESYEQYF
TRBJ2-5 TRBV7-3 TRBD2 many TGTGCCAGCAGCTTAACTCCAGCGGGAGACCCAAAAGAGACCCAGTACTTC CASSLTPAGDPKETQYF
TRBJ1-3 TRBV12-3/TRBV12-4 NA many TGTGCCAGCACCTCTCCCCCCGCCTACTCTGGAAACACCATATATTTT CASTSPPAYSGNTIYF
TRBJ2-1 TRBV7-9 NA many TGTGCCAGCAGCCCTCACAATGAGCAGTTCTTC CASSPHNEQFF
TRBJ2-3 TRBV29-1 NA NA TGCAGCGTTGGGACCAGGGGCCGAGGCACAGATACGCAGTATTTT CSVGTRGRGTDTQYF
TRBJ2-1 TRBV7-7 NA many TGTGCCAGCAGCTTAGAAAGGGGCGCGACCTACAATGAGCAGTTCTTC CASSLERGATYNEQFF
TRBJ2-3 TRBV20-1 NA NA TGCAGTGCTATTCATACAGGGCCAGATACGCAGTATTTT CSAIHTGPDTQYF
TRBJ1-4 TRBV28 NA many TGTGCCAGCAGCCTGCCTAATGAAAAACTGTTTTTT CASSLPNEKLFF
TRBJ1-2 TRBV4-1 TRBD1 few TGCGCCAGCAGCCAAGAAGACAGGGGGCTAAGTGGCTACACCTTC CASSQEDRGLSGYTF
TRBJ2-7 TRBV20-1 TRBD2 many TGCAGTGCTGCCGGGACTAGCGTTTCCTACGAGCAGTACTTC CSAAGTSVSYEQYF
TRBJ1-1 TRBV19 NA few TGTGCCAGTAGTTTCCGACACGACATGAACACTGAAGCTTTCTTT CASSFRHDMNTEAFF
TRBJ1-2 TRBV7-9 NA NA TGTGCCACCAGTGCCCATAACTATGGCTACACCTTC CATSAHNYGYTF
TRBJ2-2 TRBV15 NA many TGTGCCACCCGAGGATCGGGAATCGGGGTCACCGGGGAGCTGTTTTTT CATRGSGIGVTGELFF
TRBJ2-7 TRBV20-1 TRBD1 NA TGCAGTGCTAAAGGGACAGGGGGCTTTTACGAGCAGTACTTC CSAKGTGGFYEQYF
TRBJ1-1 TRBV7-9 NA few TGTGCCAGCGGCCGTAACCAGAACACTGAAGCTTTCTTT CASGRNQNTEAFF
TRBJ1-4 TRBV20-1 NA many TGCAGTGCTAGAGATGGGAGAGATGAAAAACTGTTTTTT CSARDGRDEKLFF
TRBJ1-6 TRBV2 NA NA TGTGCCAGCAGCGACAACGGTTCACCCCTCCACTTT CASSDNGSPLHF